These 25 T cell receptor beta chains share one sample of origin, sequenced in a study of T cell changes during pregnancy in multiple sclerosis. Profiled with immunoSEQ multiplex PCR; TCRdb holds only in-frame clones, not every one. The sample shows 30,000 to 35,000 clones, about 92% of them seen only once. The sequences come from CD4+ T cells from peripheral blood mononuclear cells, collected in the second trimester of pregnancy. These receptors were collected from a female donor in good health, enrolled as a control in a pregnancy study.

DNA for the CDR3: TGTGCCAGCAGTATGGACCCCGGGGGAGATACGCAGTATTTT. Translation gives CASSMDPGGDTQYF. The rearrangement joins TRBV7-8 to TRBJ2-3; D perhaps matches TRBD2 (6 bases). The germline V gene encodes CDR1 SGHVS and CDR2 FQNEAQ. Deletions cut 6 bases from V and 5 bases from J, with 15 bases between. This CDR3 has 14 amino acids. Complete variable domain (other parts from reference TRBV7-8 and TRBJ2-3): GAGVSQSPRYKVAKRGQDVALRCDPISGHVSLFWYQQALGQGPEFLTYFQNEAQLDKSGLPSDRFFAERPEGSVSTLKIQRTQQEDSAVYLCASSMDPGGDTQYFGPGTRLTVL.

V usage is TRBV5-1 and J usage is TRBJ2-3; 8 bases map to TRBD2. This CDR3 comprises 14 residues. The V and J ends lost 5 bases and 3 bases, in that order; junction bases with no gene match: 5. Germline V gene data show CDR1 as SGHRS and CDR2 as YFSETQ. In DNA form, the CDR3 reads TGCGCCAGCAGGGCGGGAGGACTGACAGATACGCAGTATTTT. Translating gives CASRAGGLTDTQYF.

This chain uses TRBV4-1 with TRBJ2-1; 7 nucleotides align to TRBD2. Trimming took 6 bases from V and 3 from J; bases not matched to a gene: 8. From germline, CDR1 is MGHRA and CDR2 YSYEKL. CDR3 length: 15 amino acids. As DNA, the CDR3 is TGCGCCAGCAGAAAGAGCAGGGAGGGCTACAATGAGCAGTTCTTC. This gives the protein CASRKSREGYNEQFF.

The V call is TRBV7-9, the J call TRBJ1-1; 10 bases are a match to TRBD1. CDR1 SEHNR and CDR2 FQNEAQ come from the germline V gene (reference sequence). The V segment lost 5 bases and the J segment 5 bases; nucleotides outside the gene matches: 5. The CDR3 spans 14 residues. CDR3 DNA: TGTGCCAGCAGCGTAGGACAGGGGGAGACTGAAGCTTTCTTT. Protein: CASSVGQGETEAFF. Full variable domain (outside the CDR3, taken from reference TRBV7-9 and TRBJ1-1): DTGVSQNPRHKITKRGQNVTFRCDPISEHNRLYWYRQTLGQGPEFLTYFQNEAQLEKSRLLSDRFSAERPKGSFSTLEIQRTEQGDSAMYLCASSVGQGETEAFFGQGTRLTVV.

CDR3 in amino acids: CASSSRDRGKRAYGYTF. In DNA form, the CDR3 reads TGTGCCAGCAGCTCCCGGGACAGGGGAAAGCGGGCTTATGGCTACACCTTC. V is TRBV5-4 and J is TRBJ1-2, with TRBD1 matching 10 bases. Germline V gene lookup returns CDR1 SGHNT and CDR2 YYREEE (reference sequence). Trimming removed 3 bases from V and 5 bases from J; junction bases left unmatched: 13. CDR3 length: 17 amino acids.

This chain connects TRBV4-3 to TRBJ1-1, with D perhaps matching TRBD1 (5 bases). Trimming shortened V by 1 base and J by 10 bases, and 16 bases separated the two germline ends. The germline gives CDR1 LGHNA, CDR2 YSLEER. The CDR3 contains 14 residues. The CDR3 sequence is CASSQVLGPSRAFF. DNA of the CDR3: TGCGCCAGCAGCCAAGTTTTGGGGCCCTCTCGAGCTTTCTTT.

The V and J genes are TRBV7-2 and TRBJ2-7; TRBD2 matches 9 bases. Germline V gene sequence: CDR1 SGHTA, CDR2 FQGNSA. V lost 5 bases to trimming and J lost 2 bases; unmatched junction nucleotides: 10. The CDR3 covers 16 residues. The CDR3: CASSPTGLAGTYEQYF. The CDR3 DNA reads as TGTGCCAGCAGCCCCACAGGGCTAGCGGGGACCTACGAGCAGTACTTC.

The rearrangement joins TRBV10-3 to TRBJ2-1, with unresolved D. Germline CDR1 reads ENHRY; CDR2 reads SYGVKD. Deletions cut 4 bases from V and 3 bases from J, with 4 bases between. The CDR3 length is 12 residues. CDR3 sequence reads: CAISGGYNEQFF. DNA of the CDR3: TGTGCCATCAGTGGAGGCTACAATGAGCAGTTCTTC.

V usage is TRBV7-6 and J usage is TRBJ2-1; TRBD2 aligns across 7 bases. Germline values: CDR1 SGHVS, CDR2 FNYEAQ. The CDR3 has 13 amino acids. V lost 7 bases and J lost 8; bases outside the gene matches: 8. CDR3 region: CASTSWGRDEQFF. Written as DNA, the CDR3 is TGTGCCAGCACCTCCTGGGGGAGGGATGAGCAGTTCTTC.

Written as DNA, the CDR3 is TGTGCCAGCAGCTTCGGGGTACTCCAGCGTGATACGCAGTATTTT. This gives the protein CASSFGVLQRDTQYF. The chain carries TRBV11-2 and TRBJ2-3; weak D call: TRBD2 (5 bases). The ends were cut back, 3 bases at V and 6 bases at J, with 16 bases in the middle. Germline CDR1 reads SGHAT; CDR2 reads FQNNGV. The CDR3 is 15 residues long.

The chain joins TRBV6-5 to TRBJ1-1; unclear D gene. This CDR3 contains 13 residues. The germline V gene has CDR1 MNHEY and CDR2 SVGAGI. The CDR3: CVAAFSSQAEAFF. The CDR3 DNA is TGTGTCGCGGCGTTTTCGTCCCAAGCTGAAGCTTTCTTT.

This chain uses TRBV5-1 with TRBJ1-1; 7 bases agree with TRBD1. This CDR3 has 14 residues. Germline V gene sequence: CDR1 SGHRS, CDR2 YFSETQ. Trimming cost V 0 bases and J 5 bases; bases outside gene matches: 4. The CDR3 here is CASSLGQGWTEAFF. CDR3 DNA: TGCGCCAGCAGCTTGGGACAGGGATGGACTGAAGCTTTCTTT.

This chain uses TRBV6-5 with TRBJ2-7, with a tentative D call TRBD1 (6 bases). V was cut by 2 bases and J by 0 bases, with 11 bases left in between. The CDR3 sequence is 15 residues long. Germline CDR1 MNHEY, CDR2 SVGAGI. CDR3 sequence reads: CASSYGTGISYEQYF. The CDR3 coding sequence is TGTGCCAGCAGTTACGGCACAGGGATCTCCTACGAGCAGTACTTC.

In its sample, this clone was seen once. V usage is TRBV5-5 and J usage is TRBJ1-5; 7 nucleotides match TRBD1. There are 15 residues in the CDR3. Germline values: CDR1 SGHKS, CDR2 YYEKEE (reference sequence). The junction had 11 bases not matched to a gene; V was cut back by 2 bases and J by 9 bases. CDR3 amino acids: CASSLGGTDIGPQHF. The CDR3 coding sequence is TGTGCCAGCAGCTTAGGTGGGACAGATATCGGGCCCCAGCATTTT.

This chain joins TRBV2 and TRBJ1-2, with D possibly being TRBD1 (6 bases). This CDR3 comprises 16 residues. Germline CDR1 and CDR2: SNHLY and FYNNEI. Trimming removed 4 bases from V and 8 bases from J, with 23 bases in between. The CDR3 DNA is TGTGCCAGCAGTGGACAGGTTGTAGTAATATCGGTCGGCTACACCTTC. It encodes CASSGQVVVISVGYTF. Combining the CDR3 with reference TRBV2 and TRBJ1-2 gives the whole variable domain EPEVTQTPSHQVTQMGQEVILRCVPISNHLYFYWYRQILGQKVEFLVSFYNNEISEKSEIFDDQFSVERPDGSNFTLKIRSTKLEDSAMYFCASSGQVVVISVGYTFGSGTRLTVV.

The chain has TRBV25-1 and TRBJ1-1; D gene uncertain. The CDR3 consists of 12 residues. The V gene's germline CDR1 is MGHDK and CDR2 SYGVNS. V was cut by 3 bases and J by 4 bases, with 6 bases left in between. The CDR3 loop is CASSEASTEAFF. In DNA, the CDR3 is TGTGCCAGCAGTGAGGCCAGCACTGAAGCTTTCTTT.

CDR3 nucleotide sequence: TGCGCCAGCAGCCGGGACACCGATAATGAAAAACTGTTTTTT. Its protein is CASSRDTDNEKLFF. The gene calls are TRBV5-1 and TRBJ1-4; TRBD1 might be the D (6 bases). CDR3 length equals 14 residues. V lost 4 bases and J lost 4, with 11 bases in between. CDR1 is SGHRS and CDR2 is YFSETQ in the germline V gene.

This sequence joins TRBV15 and TRBJ2-1; D possibly corresponds to TRBD1 (7 bases). The length of the CDR3 is 15 residues. In germline, CDR1 is LNHNV, CDR2 YYDKDF (reference sequence). With 0 bases removed from V and 5 bases from J, the gap between germline ends came to 11 bases. CDR3 residues: CATSRDQGGHNEQFF. Here the CDR3 DNA reads TGTGCCACCAGCAGAGATCAGGGGGGCCACAATGAGCAGTTCTTC.

The chain joins TRBV7-2 to TRBJ2-4; maybe TRBD2 (6 bases). Germline V CDR1 and CDR2: SGHTA, FQGNSA. V lost 5 bases to trimming and J lost 4 bases, with 9 bases between them. This CDR3 spans 13 amino acids. The DNA for the CDR3 is TGTGCCAGCAGCCTCGGGGGAAAAAACATTCAGTACTTC. This translates into CASSLGGKNIQYF.

V is TRBV6-1 and J is TRBJ2-1; TRBD2 might be the D (5 bases). Germline-derived CDR1 and CDR2 are MNHNS and SASEGT. The CDR3 is 13 amino acids. V lost 1 base and J 10 bases, leaving 11 bases between the germline ends. The CDR3 protein is CASSEVHQREQFF. For the CDR3, the DNA is TGTGCCAGCAGTGAAGTTCACCAGCGGGAGCAGTTCTTC.

J is TRBJ1-6 and V is TRBV30; D may be TRBD1 (5 bases). V lost 4 bases, J lost 7 bases, and 14 bases lay in between. CDR3 length: 14 residues. Germline V CDR1 and CDR2: GTSNPN, SVGIG (reference sequence). In DNA, the CDR3 is TGTGCCTGGACCCAGGGACTGTCCAATTCACCCCTCCACTTT. This translates into CAWTQGLSNSPLHF.

J is TRBJ2-3 and V is TRBV10-3; a weak D match, TRBD2 (6 bases). The germline V gene has CDR1 ENHRY and CDR2 SYGVKD. Trimming cost V 3 bases and J 2 bases, with 9 bases left between them. The CDR3 runs 14 residues. CDR3 DNA sequence: TGTGCCATCAGTGATAGCGGACCCACAGATACGCAGTATTTT. Encoded protein: CAISDSGPTDTQYF.

This chain joins TRBV4-3 and TRBJ1-2, with TRBD1 as a possible D gene (5 bases). The CDR3 is 15 residues long. Germline CDR1 LGHNA, CDR2 YSLEER. The V end was cut by 0 bases, the J end by 4 bases, with 12 bases between. CDR3 bases: TGCGCCAGCAGCCAAGAAGCGGGGGTTGGCTATGGCTACACCTTC. Translated, it gives CASSQEAGVGYGYTF.

This rearrangement joins TRBV29-1 to TRBJ2-5; D is undetermined. V lost 5 bases, J lost 5 bases, and 9 bases lay in between. The germline V gene has CDR1 SQVTM and CDR2 ANQGSEA. CDR3 size: 11 residues. CDR3 residues: CSVNRVETQYF. DNA of the CDR3: TGCAGCGTTAACAGAGTCGAGACCCAGTACTTC.

This sequence joins TRBV27 and TRBJ1-5; D perhaps matches TRBD1 (5 bases). The germline V gene has CDR1 MNHEY and CDR2 SMNVEV (reference sequence). The CDR3 is 16 amino acids. V lost 11 bases, J lost 1 base, and 21 bases lay in between. CDR3 DNA: TGTGCCTCGAGCGTCCGGGGGGTTCGGAGCAATCAGCCCCAGCATTTT. As protein: CASSVRGVRSNQPQHF.